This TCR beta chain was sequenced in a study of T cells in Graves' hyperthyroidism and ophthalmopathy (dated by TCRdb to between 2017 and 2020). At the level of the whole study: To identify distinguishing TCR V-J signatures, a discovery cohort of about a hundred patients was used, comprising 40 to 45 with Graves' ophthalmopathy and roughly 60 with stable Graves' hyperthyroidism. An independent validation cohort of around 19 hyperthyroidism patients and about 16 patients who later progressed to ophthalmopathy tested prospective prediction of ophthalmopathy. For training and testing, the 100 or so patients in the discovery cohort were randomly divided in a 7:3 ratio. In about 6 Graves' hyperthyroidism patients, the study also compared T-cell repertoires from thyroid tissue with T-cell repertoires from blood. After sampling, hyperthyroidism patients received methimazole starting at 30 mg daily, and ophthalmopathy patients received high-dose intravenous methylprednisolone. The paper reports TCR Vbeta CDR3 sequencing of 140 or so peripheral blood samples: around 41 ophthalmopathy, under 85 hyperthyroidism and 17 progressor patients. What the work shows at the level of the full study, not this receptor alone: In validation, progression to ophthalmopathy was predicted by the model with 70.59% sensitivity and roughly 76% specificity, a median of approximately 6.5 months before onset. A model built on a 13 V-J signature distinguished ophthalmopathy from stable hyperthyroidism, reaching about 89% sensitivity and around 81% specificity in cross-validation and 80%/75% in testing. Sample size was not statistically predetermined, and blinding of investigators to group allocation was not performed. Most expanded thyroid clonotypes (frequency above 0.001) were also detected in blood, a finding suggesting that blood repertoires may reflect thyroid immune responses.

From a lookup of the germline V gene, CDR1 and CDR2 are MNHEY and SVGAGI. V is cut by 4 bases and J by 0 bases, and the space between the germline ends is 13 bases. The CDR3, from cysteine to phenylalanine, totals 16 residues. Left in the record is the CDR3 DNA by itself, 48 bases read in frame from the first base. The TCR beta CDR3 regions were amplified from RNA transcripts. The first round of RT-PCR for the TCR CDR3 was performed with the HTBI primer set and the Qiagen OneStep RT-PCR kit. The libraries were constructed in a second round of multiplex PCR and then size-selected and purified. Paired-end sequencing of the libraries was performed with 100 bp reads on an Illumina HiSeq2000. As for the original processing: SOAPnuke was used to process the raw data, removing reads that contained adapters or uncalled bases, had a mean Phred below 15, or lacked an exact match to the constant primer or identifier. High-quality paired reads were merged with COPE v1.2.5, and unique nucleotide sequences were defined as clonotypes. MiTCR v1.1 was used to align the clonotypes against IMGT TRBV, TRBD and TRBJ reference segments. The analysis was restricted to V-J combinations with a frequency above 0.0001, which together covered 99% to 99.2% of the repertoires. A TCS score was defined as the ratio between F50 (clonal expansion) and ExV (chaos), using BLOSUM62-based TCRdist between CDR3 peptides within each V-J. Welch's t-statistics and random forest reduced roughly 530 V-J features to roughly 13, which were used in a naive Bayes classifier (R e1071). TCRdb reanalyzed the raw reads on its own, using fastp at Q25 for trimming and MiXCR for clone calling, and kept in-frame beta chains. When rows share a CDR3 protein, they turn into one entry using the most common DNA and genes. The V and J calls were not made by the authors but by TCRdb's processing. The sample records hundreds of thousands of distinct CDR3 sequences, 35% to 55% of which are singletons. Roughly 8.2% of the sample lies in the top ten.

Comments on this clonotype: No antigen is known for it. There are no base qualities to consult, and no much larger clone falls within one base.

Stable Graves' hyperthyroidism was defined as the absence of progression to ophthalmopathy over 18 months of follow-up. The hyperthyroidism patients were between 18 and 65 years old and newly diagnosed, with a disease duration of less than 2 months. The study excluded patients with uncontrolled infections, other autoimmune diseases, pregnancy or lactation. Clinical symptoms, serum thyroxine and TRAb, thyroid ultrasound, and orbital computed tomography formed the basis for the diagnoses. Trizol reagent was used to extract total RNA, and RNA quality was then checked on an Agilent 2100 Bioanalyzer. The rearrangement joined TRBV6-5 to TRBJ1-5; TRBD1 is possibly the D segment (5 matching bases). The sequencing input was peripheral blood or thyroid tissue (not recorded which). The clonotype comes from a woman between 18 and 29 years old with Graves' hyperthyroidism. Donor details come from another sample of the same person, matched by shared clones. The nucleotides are TGTGCCAGCAGTTTGAAGGGGAAATATAGCAATCAGCCCCAGCATTTT. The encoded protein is CASSLKGKYSNQPQHF.